The 32 T cell receptor beta chains reported below all come from one sample, sequenced in a study of T cells after yellow fever vaccination. Each CDR3 protein is one row after TCRdb ran MiXCR on the 5' RACE reads. The sample includes around 610,000 distinct CDR3 sequences, about 13% of them seen just once. The sample was PBMCs, taken on the day of the yellow fever booster vaccination. These receptors all stem from a man aged 30-40 years who received the YFV17D yellow fever vaccine.

This clonotype was seen many times. This chain joins TRBV3-1 and TRBJ2-1; tentatively, D is TRBD2 (5 bases). Deletions cut 0 bases from V and 9 bases from J, with 9 bases between. CDR1 is LGHDT, CDR2 YNNKEL, per germline (reference sequence). There are 13 residues in the CDR3. The CDR3 DNA is TGTGCCAGCAGCCAAGATCGGGAAGGTGAGCAGTTCTTC. Its protein is CASSQDREGEQFF.

V usage is TRBV20-1 and J usage is TRBJ2-3, with 7 nucleotides matching TRBD1. V shed 5 bases, J shed 0 bases, and the junction held 5 bases outside the gene matches. The germline V gene has CDR1 DFQATT and CDR2 SNEGSKA (reference sequence). The CDR3 is 14 residues long. CDR3 residues: CSAERQGSTDTQYF. CDR3 DNA: TGCAGTGCTGAACGACAGGGTAGCACAGATACGCAGTATTTT.

This clonotype has more than one count but fewer than ten. The chain links TRBV9 to TRBJ2-6; D is ambiguous. V shed 1 base and J shed 0 bases, with 5 bases lying between them. CDR1 is SGDLS and CDR2 is YYNGEE in the germline V gene. The CDR3 length is 15 residues. The CDR3 DNA is TGTGCCAGCAGCGTACGGAGCTCTGGGGCCAACGTCCTGACTTTC. Translated, it gives CASSVRSSGANVLTF.

This chain's CDR3 is CASRGARNYEQFF. The CDR3 DNA is TGCGCCAGCAGAGGGGCTAGAAATTATGAGCAGTTCTTC. V and J are TRBV5-1 and TRBJ2-1; D might be TRBD1 (5 bases). The CDR3 has 13 residues. Trimming left V 5 bases short and J 8 bases short, with 14 bases between. Germline CDR1 reads SGHRS; CDR2 reads YFSETQ.

At least ten counts were recorded for this clonotype. The chain links TRBV7-8 to TRBJ2-1; 7 bases line up with TRBD1. CDR1 and CDR2 from the germline V gene are SGHVS and FQNEAQ. The length of the CDR3 is 16 residues. V was clipped by 2 bases and J by 4 bases; unmatched bases: 8. This CDR3 is CASSLTSGTDYNEQFF. In DNA, the CDR3 is TGTGCCAGCAGCTTAACCTCCGGGACAGATTACAATGAGCAGTTCTTC.

The rearrangement joins TRBV5-6 to TRBJ2-6; 7 bases line up with TRBD1. Unmatched junction bases numbered 5, after V lost 3 bases and J lost 5 bases. The CDR3 is 15 amino acids. Germline V gene data show CDR1 as SGHDT and CDR2 as YYEEEE. CDR3 sequence: CASSYRQGWANVLTF. The CDR3 DNA follows: TGTGCCAGCAGCTACCGACAGGGTTGGGCCAACGTCCTGACTTTC.

The V call is TRBV11-1, the J call TRBJ2-1, with TRBD2 matching over 11 bases. This CDR3 comprises 18 residues. J gave up 0 bases and V 2 bases, and 6 bases lay outside the gene matches. In germline, CDR1 is SGHAT, CDR2 FQDESV (reference sequence). The CDR3 here is CASSLLMGLAASYNEQFF. The CDR3 nucleotides are TGTGCCAGCAGCTTATTGATGGGACTAGCGGCCTCCTACAATGAGCAGTTCTTC.

There are a few counts of this clonotype. The chain has TRBV15 and TRBJ2-5, with 12 bases that match TRBD2. Trimming removed 5 bases from V and 3 bases from J; junction bases left unmatched: 10. The germline V gene has CDR1 LNHNV and CDR2 YYDKDF (reference sequence). The CDR3 loop spans 17 amino acids. DNA for the CDR3: TGTGCCACCAGCCGAGGGAGACTAGCGGGGGAAGAAGAGACCCAGTACTTC. Encoded protein: CATSRGRLAGEEETQYF.

J is TRBJ2-1 and V is TRBV5-4, with TRBD2 identical over 9 bases. This CDR3 has 16 amino acids. The germline V gene encodes CDR1 SGHNT and CDR2 YYREEE (reference sequence). Trimming cost V 4 bases and J 10 bases; bases outside gene matches: 15. CDR3 sequence reads: CASSQRLLAGVGEQFF. The CDR3 DNA follows: TGTGCCAGCAGCCAGAGGCTCTTAGCGGGAGTGGGCGAGCAGTTCTTC.

In its sample, this clonotype was seen a few times. The rearrangement joins TRBV6-1 to TRBJ2-6; D uncertain. V was cut by 7 bases and J by 0 bases, with 16 bases left in between. The CDR3 has 17 amino acids. Germline V gives CDR1 MNHNS, CDR2 SASEGT. Here the CDR3 DNA reads TGTGCCAGCACCGGCCATGGCGGATTCTCTGGGGCCAACGTCCTGACTTTC. This gives the protein CASTGHGGFSGANVLTF.

This clonotype was observed a few times. The CDR3 loop reads CASSMLSANTGELFF. In DNA, the CDR3 is TGTGCCAGTAGTATGTTGAGCGCGAACACCGGGGAGCTGTTTTTT. The chain employs TRBV19 and TRBJ2-2, with unresolved D. Germline V gene data show CDR1 as LNHDA and CDR2 as SQIVND (reference sequence). V shed 3 bases and J shed 0 bases, with 8 bases lying between them. The CDR3 totals 15 residues.

This clonotype was picked up a small number of times. This rearrangement joins TRBV6-1 to TRBJ1-3, with no clear D. CDR3 size: 13 residues. Germline V gives CDR1 MNHNS, CDR2 SASEGT. The V gene lost 6 bases and the J gene lost 0 bases, with 6 bases spanning the gap. The CDR3: CASRLLSGNTIYF. The CDR3 coding sequence is TGTGCCAGCAGACTTCTCTCTGGAAACACCATATATTTT.

This clonotype was picked up a small number of times. J is TRBJ2-7 and V is TRBV10-3, with D hard to call. The CDR3 runs 16 residues. Germline CDR1 is ENHRY and CDR2 is SYGVKD. Trimming took 3 bases from V and 7 from J, leaving 22 bases between them. CDR3 protein: CAISDKNSLTRLEQYF. In DNA, the CDR3 is TGTGCCATCAGTGATAAAAATAGTCTAACTCGGTTAGAGCAGTACTTC.

The V and J genes are TRBV20-1 and TRBJ2-2, with TRBD2 matching 9 bases. The J segment lost 5 bases and the V segment lost 2 bases, leaving 3 bases of the junction unmatched. Germline assignment: CDR1 DFQATT and CDR2 SNEGSKA (reference sequence). The CDR3 runs 14 residues. CDR3 bases: TGCAGTGCTAGACTAGCGGGACAAACCGGGGAGCTGTTTTTT. It yields the protein CSARLAGQTGELFF.

The rearrangement uses TRBV5-1 and TRBJ2-1; D may be TRBD2 (5 bases). CDR3 length: 15 amino acids. With 1 base removed from V and 8 bases from J, the gap between germline ends came to 16 bases. Looked up from germline, CDR1 is SGHRS and CDR2 is YFSETQ. CDR3 in DNA: TGCGCCAGCAGCTTGTTTATCGAGACTAAGGATGAGCAGTTCTTC. Protein product: CASSLFIETKDEQFF.

This clonotype turned up a few times. The chain uses TRBV28 and TRBJ1-1; 7 bases are a match to TRBD1. J gave up 3 bases and V 10 bases, and 8 bases lay outside the gene matches. Per germline, CDR1 MDHEN and CDR2 SYDVKM. The CDR3 is made up of 13 amino acids. The CDR3 sequence: CATRRQGHTEAFF. The CDR3 DNA reads as TGTGCCACTCGGAGACAGGGCCACACTGAAGCTTTCTTT.

The chain combines TRBV20-1 with TRBJ2-1, with D hard to call. This CDR3 has 11 amino acids. Trimming took off 4 bases at V and 9 bases at J, with 10 bases between the two ends. Germline values: CDR1 DFQATT, CDR2 SNEGSKA (reference sequence). The CDR3 DNA follows: TGCAGTGCTATCGACGCGCCTGAGCAGTTCTTC. This codes for CSAIDAPEQFF.

This clonotype came up a few times. The rearrangement joins TRBV6-2 or TRBV6-3 to TRBJ2-5, with TRBD2 matching over 12 bases. Germline V gene sequence: CDR1 MNHEY, CDR2 SVGEGT. The CDR3 sequence is 17 residues long. The trim removed 4 bases at V and 2 bases at J, leaving 8 bases unmatched. Here the CDR3 reads CASSSSPSGRDQETQYF. DNA of the CDR3: TGTGCCAGCAGTTCCTCACCTAGCGGGAGGGATCAAGAGACCCAGTACTTC.

This clonotype was seen a few times. The chain has TRBV29-1 and TRBJ2-1, with 7 bases identical to TRBD2. The junction had 9 bases not matched to a gene; V was cut back by 7 bases and J by 0 bases. The germline V gene has CDR1 SQVTM and CDR2 ANQGSEA. CDR3 length: 15 residues. CDR3 nucleotides: TGCAGCGCGAGGGAGGGGCTCTACTCCTACAATGAGCAGTTCTTC. As protein: CSAREGLYSYNEQFF.

This chain links TRBV6-2 or TRBV6-3 with TRBJ2-2; D unresolved. The germline V and J ends were trimmed by 7 bases and 5 bases, with 14 bases remaining between them. Germline assignment: CDR1 MNHEY and CDR2 SVGEGT. The CDR3 runs to 14 residues. The CDR3 here is CASKSDRATGELFF. In DNA, the CDR3 is TGTGCCAGCAAGTCTGACCGGGCTACCGGGGAGCTGTTTTTT.

The sample holds many counts of this clonotype. The V and J genes are TRBV28 and TRBJ1-3, with D perhaps TRBD1 (6 bases). This CDR3 has 15 amino acids. Trimming shortened V by 2 bases and J by 3 bases, and 11 bases separated the two germline ends. The germline V gene encodes CDR1 MDHEN and CDR2 SYDVKM. The CDR3 loop reads CASSLGGASGNTIYF. For the CDR3, the DNA is TGTGCCAGCAGTTTAGGGGGGGCTAGTGGAAACACCATATATTTT.

The rearrangement links TRBV27 to TRBJ1-2; 8 bases are a match to TRBD1. The CDR3 totals 15 residues. From germline, CDR1 is MNHEY and CDR2 SMNVEV (reference sequence). V was clipped by 6 bases and J by 4 bases; unmatched bases: 10. This CDR3 reads CASRDQGAEVYGYTF. The DNA of the CDR3 is TGTGCCAGCAGGGACCAGGGGGCGGAGGTCTATGGCTACACCTTC.

In its sample, this clonotype was seen a few times. The chain links TRBV20-1 to TRBJ2-5; 12 bases align to TRBD2. V was pared by 5 bases and J by 3 bases, with 4 bases of the junction left unmatched. Germline lookup yields CDR1 DFQATT and CDR2 SNEGSKA (reference sequence). The CDR3 contains 14 residues. Here the CDR3 reads CSAPTSGSEETQYF. The CDR3, as DNA: TGCAGTGCTCCGACTAGCGGGAGCGAAGAGACCCAGTACTTC.

This clonotype was detected many times. CDR3 region: CASSPTSGTTDTQYF. In DNA form, the CDR3 reads TGTGCCAGCAGTCCGACTAGCGGGACTACAGATACGCAGTATTTT. The J gene is TRBJ2-3, the V gene TRBV7-9; TRBD2 matches at 11 bases. V dropped 6 bases and J dropped 3; count of bases not matched to a gene: 5. This CDR3 comprises 15 residues. Germline lookup yields CDR1 SEHNR and CDR2 FQNEAQ (reference sequence).

V gene TRBV12-3 or TRBV12-4 combines with J gene TRBJ1-1, with D possibly matching TRBD1 (5 bases). The CDR3 extends over 14 amino acids. V lost 11 bases and J 1 base, leaving 17 bases between the germline ends. CDR3 in amino acids: CALQAGGENTEAFF. The CDR3, as DNA: TGTGCCTTACAGGCTGGGGGAGAGAACACTGAAGCTTTCTTT.

The CDR3 reads CASSPLGELKKLFF. The DNA of the CDR3 is TGTGCCAGCAGCCCCCTAGGGGAGCTGAAAAAACTGTTTTTT. The chain couples TRBV5-5 to TRBJ1-4; D is perhaps TRBD1 (5 bases). Germline values: CDR1 SGHKS, CDR2 YYEKEE (reference sequence). This CDR3 spans 14 amino acids. Trimming took 4 bases from V and 9 from J, leaving 16 bases between them.

The J gene is TRBJ2-3, the V gene TRBV5-1, with D unresolved. V dropped 5 bases and J dropped 2 bases, with 15 bases sitting between them. The CDR3 has 15 amino acids. Germline CDR1 SGHRS, CDR2 YFSETQ. The CDR3: CASSPDGYLTDTQYF. The CDR3 DNA is TGCGCCAGCAGTCCGGACGGGTACCTCACAGATACGCAGTATTTT.

The V gene is TRBV30, the J gene TRBJ1-1; a weak D match, TRBD1 (5 bases). The CDR3 runs 11 residues. Trimming removed 0 bases from V and 7 bases from J, with 6 bases in between. The germline CDR1 and CDR2 sequences are GTSNPN and SVGIG (reference sequence). The CDR3 reads CAWSVQDEAFF. The CDR3 DNA reads as TGTGCCTGGAGTGTACAGGATGAAGCTTTCTTT.

A few counts support this clonotype. This chain joins TRBV7-9 and TRBJ2-5; D gene ambiguous. The CDR3 consists of 12 residues. V gave up 4 bases and J gave up 3 bases, with 6 bases separating them. The germline V gene has CDR1 SEHNR and CDR2 FQNEAQ (reference sequence). The CDR3 coding sequence is TGTGCCAGCAGCTCGTCTAAAGAGACCCAGTACTTC. It is translated as CASSSSKETQYF.

This chain links TRBV4-3 with TRBJ2-2; perhaps TRBD1 as D (6 bases). Germline CDR1 and CDR2: LGHNA and YSLEER. The CDR3 loop spans 16 amino acids. V was trimmed by 0 bases and J by 0 bases, leaving 8 bases between them. The CDR3 sequence: CASSQEGHSNTGELFF. CDR3 bases: TGCGCCAGCAGCCAAGAGGGACACTCGAACACCGGGGAGCTGTTTTTT.

The sample holds a few counts of this clonotype. This rearrangement joins TRBV12-3 or TRBV12-4 to TRBJ1-4; a weak D match, TRBD1 (6 bases). Trimming shortened V by 3 bases and J by 5 bases, and 10 bases separated the two germline ends. This CDR3 region has 14 residues. This CDR3 is CASSFLQGNEKLFF. The DNA for the CDR3 is TGTGCCAGCAGTTTTCTGCAGGGGAATGAAAAACTGTTTTTT.

The chain is built from TRBV3-1 and TRBJ2-6; D not certain. Trimming pared 3 bases from V and 0 bases from J, leaving 6 bases between. From germline, CDR1 is LGHDT and CDR2 YNNKEL (reference sequence). There are 15 residues in the CDR3. CDR3 coding DNA: TGTGCCAGCAGCCAGATTAACTCTGGGGCCAACGTCCTGACTTTC. Amino acids: CASSQINSGANVLTF.